The present TCR beta chain was sequenced within a study of CD8+ T cells in alopecia areata. Study-level information: It was oral tofacitinib, at 5 to 10 mg twice daily, that treated patients received.

J gave up 14 bases and V 1 base, and 9 bases lay outside the gene matches. The CDR3 loop spans 12 amino acids. The germline CDR1 and CDR2 sequences are GTSNPN and SVGIG (reference sequence). Once RNA had been extracted, it was reverse transcribed into cDNA to act as the sequencing template. Method: immunoSEQ multiplex PCR; TCRdb's copy keeps in-frame clones and lacks some. The sample includes 140,000 to 150,000 clones, around 60% of them seen just once. From alopecia areata patients, lesional scalp punch biopsies and peripheral blood were collected. Sequenced here: CD4+ T cells sorted from blood, sampled at week 0. V and J are TRBV30 and TRBJ2-3; 7 nucleotides align to TRBD1. This receptor was identified in a human donor with alopecia areata. The DNA for the CDR3 is TGTGCCTGGAGTGGTCGACAGGGAAAAGGGTATTTT. Encoded protein: CAWSGRQGKGYF.